These 30 T cell receptor beta chains came from one sample sequenced in a study of vaccination effects on CD4 cells after COVID-19 (dated by TCRdb to the early 2020s). The library was made by the immunoSEQ multiplex PCR assay. Sourced from immuneACCESS, this table was stored by TCRdb with only in-frame sequences that have V and J called. A share of the clones is absent; for the studies checked, an unresolved V gene accounts for under half, and the remainder has no known explanation. Counted in this sample were approximately 15,000 clones; about four fifths of them appeared once. 20% to 25% of the sample goes to the ten largest clones. In the ViraFEST assay, PBMC were stimulated with viral peptide pools, and antigen-specific CD4+ T cell clonotypes were then identified by expansion using TCR sequencing. After about 9 days of culture, CD4+ T cells were isolated with the EasySep CD4+ T cell isolation kit. Convalescent patients had PCR-confirmed SARS-CoV-2 infection between March and December 2020, before Alpha, Beta and Delta variants emerged in the United States. Each participant received two doses of an mRNA SARS-CoV-2 vaccine, either BNT162b2 or mRNA-1273.

For these receptors, no antigen is known. The source material was CD4+ T cells from PBMCs cultured with SARS-CoV-2 spike peptides, sampled after COVID-19 vaccination. Interpreted using the paper, the cell subset or site label stands for: SARS-CoV-2 spike overlapping peptide pool stimulation. All receptors come from a human donor who had a prior SARS-CoV-2 infection.

The rearrangement joins TRBV25-1 to TRBJ1-1, with no clear D. This CDR3 spans 13 amino acids. V lost 4 bases and J 4 bases, leaving 10 bases between the germline ends. Germline-derived CDR1 and CDR2 are MGHDK and SYGVNS. The CDR3 region has the DNA TGTGCCAGCAGTGCGGGCAGAGCCACTGAAGCTTTCTTT. Translating it yields CASSAGRATEAFF. Based on the CDR3 plus reference TRBV25-1 and TRBJ1-1, the full variable domain is EADIYQTPRYLVIGTGKKITLECSQTMGHDKMYWYQQDPGMELHLIHYSYGVNSTEKGDLSSESTVSRIRTEHFPLTLESARPSHTSQYLCASSAGRATEAFFGQGTRLTVV.

The gene calls are TRBV5-1 and TRBJ2-4; TRBD2 matches at 7 bases. The ends lost 3 bases at V and 6 bases at J; junction bases unmatched: 3. CDR3 size: 13 residues. The germline V gene encodes CDR1 SGHRS and CDR2 YFSETQ. The CDR3 bases are TGCGCCAGCAGCTCTGGGAGGGGAAACATTCAGTACTTC. Translation gives CASSSGRGNIQYF.

The J gene is TRBJ1-5, the V gene TRBV18, with D maybe TRBD1 (5 bases). The CDR3 is 16 amino acids. CDR1 KGHSH and CDR2 LQKENI come from the germline V gene. Trimming stripped 1 base from V and 11 bases from J, with 21 bases between. This chain's CDR3 is CASSPRMGVGLEAQHF. The DNA of the CDR3 is TGTGCCAGCTCACCACGAATGGGGGTGGGCCTGGAGGCCCAGCATTTT.

The chain employs TRBV5-1 and TRBJ2-5; 9 bases are shared with TRBD2. The CDR3 has 16 residues. Trimming removed 0 bases from V and 5 bases from J; junction bases left unmatched: 8. Germline lookup yields CDR1 SGHRS and CDR2 YFSETQ. Here the CDR3 reads CASSLAPAGGGETQYF. DNA for the CDR3: TGCGCCAGCAGCTTGGCCCCGGCGGGGGGGGGCGAGACCCAGTACTTC.

This clone came up once. A junction end diverges from the germline sequence, so it may reflect a read error. The V gene is TRBV7-7, the J gene TRBJ2-3; D is perhaps TRBD1 (6 bases). CDR3 length equals 15 residues. Germline CDR1 is SSHAT and CDR2 is FNYEAQ (reference sequence). The CDR3 here is CASSPSQGLTDTQYF. The CDR3 nucleotides read TGTGCTAGCAGCCCTTCGCAGGGGCTCACAGATACGCAGTATTTT.

This clone came up a few times. This chain joins TRBV5-1 and TRBJ2-2; D is possibly TRBD2 (7 bases). The V end was cut by 5 bases, the J end by 3 bases, with 17 bases between. This CDR3 contains 16 residues. Germline V gives CDR1 SGHRS, CDR2 YFSETQ. CDR3 protein: CASRTRGGEHTGELFF. The CDR3 nucleotides are TGCGCCAGCAGAACTAGGGGGGGCGAGCACACCGGGGAGCTGTTTTTT.

The chain recombines TRBV6-5 with TRBJ2-1; weak D call: TRBD2 (6 bases). Trimming cost V 4 bases and J 6 bases, with 19 bases left between them. Germline V gene data show CDR1 as MNHEY and CDR2 as SVGAGI. The CDR3 loop spans 16 amino acids. The CDR3 bases are TGTGCCAGCAGTTCTCCCCCCCGGACTACTTCCAATGAGCAGTTCTTC. Its protein product is CASSSPPRTTSNEQFF.

The chain employs TRBV4-3 and TRBJ2-5; 11 nucleotides match TRBD2. The CDR3 runs to 17 residues. The J segment lost 3 bases and the V segment lost 2 bases, leaving 8 bases of the junction unmatched. Per germline, CDR1 LGHNA and CDR2 YSLEER. This CDR3 reads CASSQSPPGLAEETQYF. The CDR3 DNA reads TGCGCCAGCAGCCAAAGTCCCCCGGGACTAGCGGAAGAGACCCAGTACTTC.

By sample fraction, this clone is medium-sized. The genes are TRBV19 and TRBJ2-1, with D unresolved. CDR1 LNHDA and CDR2 SQIVND come from the germline V gene (reference sequence). The CDR3 has 17 residues. V was shortened by 5 bases and J by 3 bases, with 20 bases between the two germline ends. CDR3 amino acids: CASSPPIGTARYNEQFF. The DNA of the CDR3 is TGTGCCAGTAGTCCTCCCATTGGAACAGCCCGCTACAATGAGCAGTTCTTC.

The chain couples TRBV15 to TRBJ2-3, with 7 bases identical to TRBD2. CDR1 is LNHNV, CDR2 YYDKDF, per germline (reference sequence). The CDR3 contains 14 residues. Losses at the gene ends were 4 bases for V and 1 base for J; bases not matched to a gene: 2. For the CDR3, the DNA is TGTGCCACCAGCATTACTAGCGGCACAGATACGCAGTATTTT. Translating gives CATSITSGTDTQYF. Variable domain in full (rest from reference TRBV15 and TRBJ2-3): DAMVIQNPRYQVTQFGKPVTLSCSQTLNHNVMYWYQQKSSQAPKLLFHYYDKDFNNEADTPDNFQSRRPNTSFCFLDIRSPGLGDTAMYLCATSITSGTDTQYFGPGTRLTVL.

The gene calls are TRBV6-5 and TRBJ1-2, with D perhaps matching TRBD1 (5 bases). Between the trimmed V and J ends, which lost 2 bases and 5 bases, there was a span of 12 bases. The CDR3 loop spans 14 amino acids. Per the germline V gene, CDR1 is MNHEY and CDR2 is SVGAGI. The CDR3 DNA reads TGTGCCAGCAGTTACACATACGACAGTTATGGCTACACCTTC. This codes for CASSYTYDSYGYTF.

The rearrangement links TRBV15 to TRBJ2-7; no clear D gene. The germline V gene encodes CDR1 LNHNV and CDR2 YYDKDF (reference sequence). Trimming shortened V by 0 bases and J by 1 base, and 10 bases separated the two germline ends. The CDR3 is 15 residues long. The CDR3 spells CATSRDPHASYEQYF. The DNA of the CDR3 is TGTGCCACCAGCAGAGATCCACACGCATCCTACGAGCAGTACTTC. Full variable domain (remainder filled in from reference TRBV15 and TRBJ2-7): DAMVIQNPRYQVTQFGKPVTLSCSQTLNHNVMYWYQQKSSQAPKLLFHYYDKDFNNEADTPDNFQSRRPNTSFCFLDIRSPGLGDTAMYLCATSRDPHASYEQYFGPGTRLTVT.

The chain carries TRBV29-1 and TRBJ2-1; D is ambiguous. CDR3 length equals 9 residues. V was shortened by 6 bases and J by 4 bases, with 1 base between the two germline ends. Germline V gene data show CDR1 as SQVTM and CDR2 as ANQGSEA. For the CDR3, the DNA is TGCAGCGTATACAATGAGCAGTTCTTC. Residues: CSVYNEQFF.

This clone appeared a few times. V gene TRBV18 combines with J gene TRBJ2-5, with TRBD1 identical over 7 bases. CDR1 KGHSH and CDR2 LQKENI come from the germline V gene. The CDR3 contains 14 residues. V gave up 0 bases and J gave up 3 bases; unmatched junction bases: 1. The CDR3 sequence: CASSPPGQKETQYF. The DNA for the CDR3 is TGTGCCAGCTCACCACCGGGACAGAAAGAGACCCAGTACTTC. Full variable domain (rest looked up from reference TRBV18 and TRBJ2-5): NAGVMQNPRHLVRRRGQEARLRCSPMKGHSHVYWYRQLPEEGLKFMVYLQKENIIDESGMPKERFSAEFPKEGPSILRIQQVVRGDSAAYFCASSPPGQKETQYFGPGTRLLVL.

The chain employs TRBV7-9 and TRBJ1-2; TRBD1 might be the D (6 bases). The CDR3 consists of 13 residues. Germline loops: CDR1 SEHNR, CDR2 FQNEAQ (reference sequence). Trimming shortened V by 5 bases and J by 5 bases, and 12 bases separated the two germline ends. In nucleotides, the CDR3 is TGTGCCAGCAGCATTCACAGGGAATATGGCTACACCTTC. As protein: CASSIHREYGYTF.

The V gene is TRBV21-1, the J gene TRBJ2-7; TRBD1 reflects the table's D call only, with no check against the DNA. TRBV21-1 constitutes a pseudogene. The CDR3 sequence is 15 residues long. The CDR3 region has the DNA TGTGCCAGCAGCAAACTCAGACACTTCACCTACGAGCAGTACTTC. Its translation is CASSKLRHFTYEQYF.

This sequence joins TRBV11-2 and TRBJ1-5; no clear D gene. Germline CDR1 and CDR2: SGHAT and FQNNGV. This CDR3 has 15 residues. The V and J ends lost 2 bases and 2 bases respectively, with 10 bases between them. The CDR3 loop reads CASSLRGAGNQPQHF. CDR3 in DNA: TGTGCCAGCAGCTTACGTGGTGCGGGCAATCAGCCCCAGCATTTT.

The chain combines TRBV5-4 with TRBJ2-1, with TRBD2 matching 9 bases. Germline V CDR1 and CDR2: SGHNT, YYREEE (reference sequence). V lost 3 bases and J lost 10; bases outside the gene matches: 11. There are 15 residues in the CDR3. The CDR3 protein is CASSSGLASRREQFF. The CDR3 nucleotides are TGTGCCAGCAGCTCCGGACTAGCGTCGAGACGGGAGCAGTTCTTC.

V usage is TRBV4-1 and J usage is TRBJ2-1; TRBD2 agrees at 13 bases. The CDR3 has 18 amino acids. With 1 base clipped from V and 10 bases from J, the junction kept 13 bases outside the gene matches. Germline V gives CDR1 MGHRA, CDR2 YSYEKL. In DNA, the CDR3 is TGCGCCAGCAGCCAAGTCCCCTCACTAGCGGGGGGGCCGGGGGAGCAGTTCTTC. Protein sequence: CASSQVPSLAGGPGEQFF.

This clone was seen a handful of times. The V gene is TRBV7-2, the J gene TRBJ2-3; the match to TRBD2 covers 11 bases. The CDR3 loop spans 14 amino acids. Germline V gene data show CDR1 as SGHTA and CDR2 as FQGNSA. The V segment lost 4 bases and the J segment 8 bases; nucleotides outside the gene matches: 5. DNA for the CDR3: TGTGCCAGCAGCTCTAGACTAGCGGGGCTTACGCAGTATTTT. This translates into CASSSRLAGLTQYF. The entire variable domain, with the rest obtained from reference TRBV7-2 and TRBJ2-3, is as follows: GAGVSQSPSNKVTEKGKDVELRCDPISGHTALYWYRQSLGQGLEFLIYFQGNSAPDKSGLPSDRFSAERTGGSVSTLTIQRTQQEDSAVYLCASSSRLAGLTQYFGPGTRLTVL.

This clone has more than one count but fewer than ten. The chain employs TRBV2 and TRBJ2-1; D remains ambiguous. Germline assignment: CDR1 SNHLY and CDR2 FYNNEI. There are 14 residues in the CDR3. Trimming removed 4 bases from V and 7 bases from J, with 14 bases in between. The CDR3 is CASSGFGSSNEQFF. The CDR3 DNA reads as TGTGCCAGCAGTGGGTTTGGCTCCAGTAATGAGCAGTTCTTC.

The V gene is TRBV5-1, the J gene TRBJ2-4, with D possibly being TRBD2 (6 bases). The CDR3 sequence is 15 residues long. From germline, CDR1 is SGHRS and CDR2 YFSETQ. With 0 bases removed from V and 7 bases from J, the gap between germline ends came to 14 bases. CDR3 in amino acids: CASSLVPGEFNIQYF. In DNA, the CDR3 is TGCGCCAGCAGCTTGGTTCCGGGGGAATTCAACATTCAGTACTTC.

The V and J genes are TRBV3-1 (or the pseudogene TRBV3-2) and TRBJ2-3; D might be TRBD2 (5 bases). V was trimmed by 5 bases and J by 5 bases, leaving 11 bases between them. The length of the CDR3 is 13 residues. Germline V lookup: CDR1 LGHDT, CDR2 YNNKEL (reference sequence). The CDR3 DNA reads TGTGCCAGCAGCGCCGGACTCGTAGATACGCAGTATTTT. As protein: CASSAGLVDTQYF.

J is TRBJ2-4 and V is TRBV9; TRBD1 might be the D (7 bases). This CDR3 is 15 amino acids long. V gave up 3 bases and J gave up 7 bases, with 17 bases separating them. Germline-derived CDR1 and CDR2 are SGDLS and YYNGEE. The chain's CDR3 is CASSAEGGQFNIQYF. The DNA for the CDR3 is TGTGCCAGCAGCGCCGAGGGGGGACAGTTCAACATTCAGTACTTC.

The rearrangement links TRBV7-6 to TRBJ1-4; D uncertain. Germline V gene data show CDR1 as SGHVS and CDR2 as FNYEAQ. The CDR3 is 14 residues long. V shed 2 bases and J shed 0 bases, with 4 bases lying between them. This CDR3 reads CASSLMSTNEKLFF. In DNA, the CDR3 is TGTGCCAGCAGCTTAATGTCAACTAATGAAAAACTGTTTTTT.

V usage is TRBV18 and J usage is TRBJ2-7; 7 bases are shared with TRBD2. Trimming took 5 bases from V and 3 from J; bases not matched to a gene: 4. The CDR3 spans 13 residues. CDR1 and CDR2 from the germline V gene are KGHSH and LQKENI. This CDR3 is CASSLLAFYEQYF. CDR3 bases: TGTGCCAGCTCATTACTAGCGTTCTACGAGCAGTACTTC. The complete variable domain, with remaining parts taken from reference TRBV18 and TRBJ2-7, reads NAGVMQNPRHLVRRRGQEARLRCSPMKGHSHVYWYRQLPEEGLKFMVYLQKENIIDESGMPKERFSAEFPKEGPSILRIQQVVRGDSAAYFCASSLLAFYEQYFGPGTRLTVT.

The chain links TRBV2 to TRBJ1-4; 9 nucleotides line up with TRBD1. CDR1 and CDR2 from the germline V gene are SNHLY and FYNNEI. Germline trimming cut 2 bases from V and 8 bases from J; bases unmatched to any gene: 6. The CDR3 runs 15 residues. The CDR3 sequence is CASSERGQGGEKLFF. CDR3 sequence (DNA): TGTGCCAGCAGTGAAAGGGGACAGGGAGGAGAAAAACTGTTTTTT.

In nucleotides, the CDR3 is TGTGCCAGCAGTGAAGCAACAGGGGTTCCGGAGACCCAGTACTTC. Protein product: CASSEATGVPETQYF. The V gene is TRBV2, the J gene TRBJ2-5; 7 bases agree with TRBD1. This CDR3 contains 15 residues. Germline V gene sequence: CDR1 SNHLY, CDR2 FYNNEI. Trimming cost V 0 bases and J 5 bases; bases outside gene matches: 6.

The gene calls are TRBV12-3 or TRBV12-4 and TRBJ2-5; D remains unclear. The CDR3 runs 13 residues. V lost 5 bases and J lost 6, with 13 bases in between. The CDR3 reads CASSPRPPQTQYF. The DNA of the CDR3 is TGTGCCAGCAGTCCAAGACCACCCCAGACCCAGTACTTC.

The chain has TRBV30 and TRBJ1-1, with 7 bases identical to TRBD1. The junction had 2 bases not matched to a gene; V was cut back by 1 base and J by 0 bases. Germline V CDR1 and CDR2: GTSNPN, SVGIG (reference sequence). This CDR3 comprises 14 residues. The DNA of the CDR3 is TGTGCCTGGAGTGAGGGGGCAATGAACACTGAAGCTTTCTTT. It specifies CAWSEGAMNTEAFF. Full variable domain (remainder filled in from reference TRBV30 and TRBJ1-1): SQTIHQWPATLVQPVGSPLSLECTVEGTSNPNLYWYRQAAGRGLQLLFYSVGIGQISSEVPQNLSASRPQDRQFILSSKKLLLSDSGFYLCAWSEGAMNTEAFFGQGTRLTVV.